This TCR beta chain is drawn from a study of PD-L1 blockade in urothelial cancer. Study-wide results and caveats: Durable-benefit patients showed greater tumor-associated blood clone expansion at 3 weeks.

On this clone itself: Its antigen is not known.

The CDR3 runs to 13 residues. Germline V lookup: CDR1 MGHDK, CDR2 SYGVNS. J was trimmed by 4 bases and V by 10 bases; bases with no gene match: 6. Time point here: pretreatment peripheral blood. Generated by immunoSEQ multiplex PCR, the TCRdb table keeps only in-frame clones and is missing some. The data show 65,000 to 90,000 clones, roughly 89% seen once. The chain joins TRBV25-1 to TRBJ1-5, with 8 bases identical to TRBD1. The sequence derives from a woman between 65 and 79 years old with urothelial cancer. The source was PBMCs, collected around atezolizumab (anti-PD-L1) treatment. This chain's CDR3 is CATLQGVNQPQHF. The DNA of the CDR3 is TGTGCCACCCTACAGGGGGTGAATCAGCCCCAGCATTTT.